Listed here are 5 T cell receptor beta chains from one sample, sequenced in a study of blood T cell repertoires in COVID-19. TCRdb's copy holds only in-frame clones and misses some; the assay was immunoSEQ multiplex PCR. Counted here are 110,000 or so clones, over 80% occurring once; the ten biggest clones make up 4.6%. Sequencing was done on a sample of peripheral blood. The receptor source for this set is a woman aged 45-65 years with acute or convalescent COVID-19.

A single count supports this clone. The chain combines TRBV6-5 with TRBJ2-7; D possibly corresponds to TRBD1 (6 bases). Between the trimmed V and J ends, which lost 6 bases and 1 base, there was a span of 16 bases. CDR3 length equals 15 residues. Germline-derived CDR1 and CDR2 are MNHEY and SVGAGI. The CDR3 sequence: CASSHPPTGSYEQYF. The DNA of the CDR3 is TGTGCCAGCAGCCACCCCCCGACAGGATCCTACGAGCAGTACTTC.

V and J are TRBV11-3 and TRBJ2-7; possibly TRBD2 for D (6 bases). Germline V CDR1 and CDR2: SGHNT, YENEEA. V dropped 4 bases and J dropped 3 bases, with 7 bases sitting between them. This CDR3 has 12 residues. CDR3 region: CASSSGDYEQYF. The CDR3 DNA reads TGTGCCAGCAGCTCGGGGGACTACGAGCAGTACTTC.

Notes on this clone: Other nucleotide sequences from this sample produce the same CDR3. This sequence joins TRBV7-9 and TRBJ1-2; no clear D. CDR1 is SEHNR and CDR2 is FQNEAQ in the germline V gene (reference sequence). There are 12 residues in the CDR3. V shed 2 bases and J shed 6 bases, with 7 bases lying between them. The CDR3 DNA reads TGTGCCAGCAGCTTATCCGGAGATGGCTACACCTTC. The encoded protein is CASSLSGDGYTF.

The chain has TRBV3-1 (or the pseudogene TRBV3-2) and TRBJ1-2; 7 nucleotides align to TRBD1. The length of the CDR3 is 16 residues. Germline trimming cut 3 bases from V and 1 base from J; bases unmatched to any gene: 8. Germline V gene sequence: CDR1 LGHDT, CDR2 YNNKEL (reference sequence). The CDR3 sequence: CASSHLGQNYNYGYTF. In DNA, the CDR3 is TGTGCCAGCAGCCACCTGGGACAGAACTATAACTATGGCTACACCTTC.

This clone has a handful of counts. V is TRBV6-2 or TRBV6-3 and J is TRBJ1-4, with 8 bases fitting TRBD1. The ends lost 5 bases at V and 0 bases at J; junction bases unmatched: 8. The CDR3 is 17 amino acids. Germline V lookup: CDR1 MNHEY, CDR2 SVGEGT. CDR3 nucleotides: TGTGCCAGCAGTCACCTCACGGGACAGGCAACTAATGAAAAACTGTTTTTT. Protein product: CASSHLTGQATNEKLFF.